This record looks at one T cell receptor beta chain sequence and its context. Its antigen remains unidentified. The data derive from a study of T cell responses to AZD1222 COVID-19 vaccine. This CDR3 has 16 amino acids. The V gene's germline CDR1 is MNHEY and CDR2 SMNVEV (reference sequence). V shed 8 bases, J shed 4 bases, and the junction held 11 bases outside the gene matches. Using immunoSEQ multiplex PCR, the repertoire was profiled, and TCRdb retains in-frame clones only, with some absent. The profile shows about 140,000 clones, over 90% of them singletons. Study outcomes and limitations: Two AZD1222 doses significantly raised spike-specific TCR breadth and depth over controls. Baseline seropositivity characterized only six AZD1222 recipients. Mostly white British, mostly female donors; authors suggested clonal diversity may be underestimated.

The sample consisted of peripheral blood, taken on day 0 of MenACWY control vaccination. The genes are TRBV27 and TRBJ2-2, with 9 bases that match TRBD1. The sequence derives from an adult in good health. CDR3 residues: CASARLGTGRTGELFF. DNA for the CDR3: TGTGCCAGCGCCCGACTCGGGACAGGGCGCACCGGGGAGCTGTTTTTT.